Listed below are T cell receptor beta chains from one sample, sequenced in a study of neurological immune-mediated disorders. TCRdb ran MiXCR on the 5' RACE reads and lists one entry per CDR3 protein. The data contain some 80,000 distinct CDR3 sequences, around 4% of them seen just once; the ten biggest clones take up 5% to 6%. What was sequenced was PBMCs. The receptors stem from a woman aged 60-70 years with multiple sclerosis. Both conserved end residues are part of each CDR3. The D gene is left open where the match is weak. The size field is filled for only some rows; it gives once, few, many or a size class.

abundance	j_gene	v_gene	d_gene	len	CDR3nt	CDR3aa
many	TRBJ1-4	TRBV7-6	NA	14	TGTGCCAGCAGTCCGGCCTTAAGGCCTGAAAAACTGTTTTTT	CASSPALRPEKLFF
many	TRBJ2-5	TRBV5-1	NA	16	TGCGCCAGCACCCCGGAAGGTGTCAGGTTGGGAGAGACCCAGTACTTC	CASTPEGVRLGETQYF
many	TRBJ1-4	TRBV12-3/TRBV12-4	TRBD1	14	TGTGCCAGCAGCGACAGGGGGCCTGGTGAAAAACTGTTTTTT	CASSDRGPGEKLFF
many	TRBJ1-1	TRBV10-2	NA	14	TGCGCCAGCAGTGAGTCGAAGGGGGACACTGAAGCTTTCTTT	CASSESKGDTEAFF
many	TRBJ1-2	TRBV20-1	TRBD1	16	TGCAGTGCTAGAGGGGGCCTCGACAGGGTAGGATATGGCTACACCTTC	CSARGGLDRVGYGYTF
many	TRBJ2-3	TRBV4-1	TRBD1	17	TGCGCCAGCAGCCAATATAGGAGGGACAGGGGCGTAGATACGCAGTATTTT	CASSQYRRDRGVDTQYF
many	TRBJ2-3	TRBV5-1	TRBD2	19	TGCGCCAGCAGCTTCCCGGGACTAGCGGGGGGCCCCAGCACAGATACGCAGTATTTT	CASSFPGLAGGPSTDTQYF
many	TRBJ2-3	TRBV3-1	TRBD2	14	TGTGCCAGCAGCGCGAGCGGGGGAGGGGATACGCAGTATTTT	CASSASGGGDTQYF
many	TRBJ2-3	TRBV5-1	TRBD1	15	TGCGCCAGCAGTCTGGGGACAGGTTCCCCAGATACGCAGTATTTT	CASSLGTGSPDTQYF
many	TRBJ1-2	TRBV5-6	NA	16	TGTGCCAGCAGCTTGTCTGGCAGCGCCCTATTCTATGGCTACACCTTC	CASSLSGSALFYGYTF
many	TRBJ2-1	TRBV4-1	NA	11	TGCGCCAGCAGCCAAACGACAGGGAGGATCTTC	CASSQTTGRIF
few	TRBJ2-7	TRBV7-8	TRBD2	15	TGTGCCAGCAGTGGGGCTAGCGGGGGTCTAAACGAGCAGTACTTC	CASSGASGGLNEQYF
many	TRBJ2-7	TRBV15	TRBD1	14	TGTGCCACCAGCAGAAGACAGGGGAGTGACGAGCAGTACTTC	CATSRRQGSDEQYF
many	TRBJ2-7	TRBV5-4	TRBD1	14	TGTGCCAGCAGCCCGGGACAGGGGCGTTACGAGCAGTACTTC	CASSPGQGRYEQYF
many	TRBJ2-2	TRBV12-3/TRBV12-4	NA	12	TGTGCCAGCAGTTTCGGAACCGGGGAGCTGTTTTTT	CASSFGTGELFF
many	TRBJ2-1	TRBV5-1	TRBD2	16	TGCGCCAGCAGCTCCGGACTAGCGGGGCCGCTAAATGAGCAGTTCTTC	CASSSGLAGPLNEQFF
once	TRBJ1-2	TRBV29-1	NA	14	TGCAGCGTCAGAGGCGGGGCTCACAAATATGGATACACCTTC	CSVRGGAHKYGYTF
many	TRBJ1-2	TRBV5-1	TRBD1	15	TGCGCCAGCAGCACCCGACAGGGCGAGGGCTATGGCTACACCTTC	CASSTRQGEGYGYTF
many	TRBJ1-4	TRBV7-8	TRBD1	15	TGTGCCAGCAGCACATGGACAGGGGGGAATGAAAAACTGTTTTTT	CASSTWTGGNEKLFF
many	TRBJ2-2	TRBV2	NA	14	TGTGCCAGCAGTGCTCGGCGTACCGCCGGGGAGCTGTTTTTT	CASSARRTAGELFF
many	TRBJ2-5	TRBV20-1	TRBD2	14	TGCAGTGCTGCCTTCGGGGGGGAACAAGAGACCCAGTACTTC	CSAAFGGEQETQYF
many	TRBJ2-2	TRBV10-3	NA	14	TGTGCCATCAGCGAAGCCCAGAACACCGGGGAGCTGTTTTTT	CAISEAQNTGELFF
many	TRBJ2-3	TRBV10-2	NA	15	TGCGCCAGCAGTGATTGGAGGGGGCGCGCAGATACGCAGTATTTT	CASSDWRGRADTQYF
many	TRBJ1-4	TRBV28	NA	16	TGTGCCAGCAGTAGTTTAGGGGTACAGGGAGATGAAAAACTGTTTTTT	CASSSLGVQGDEKLFF
many	TRBJ1-4	TRBV5-1	TRBD1	16	TGCGCCAGCAGCTCGGGGGGGACAGCAACTAATGAAAAACTGTTTTTT	CASSSGGTATNEKLFF
many	TRBJ1-2	TRBV20-1	NA	15	TGCAGTGCTAGAGATCGTTACAGGGTTTCCTATGGCTACACCTTC	CSARDRYRVSYGYTF
NA	TRBJ2-7	TRBV25-1	NA	11	TGTGCCAGCAGTGAGAGGGTTGAGCAGTACTTC	CASSERVEQYF
many	TRBJ2-2	TRBV20-1	TRBD2	16	TGCAGTGCTAGAGATAGCGGGGCAGCGAACACCGGGGAGCTGTTTTTT	CSARDSGAANTGELFF
many	TRBJ1-1	TRBV7-6	NA	14	TGTGCCAGCAGGAATACCGGGGTGAACACTGAAGCTTTCTTT	CASRNTGVNTEAFF
many	TRBJ1-1	TRBV15	NA	16	TGTGCCACCAGCAGAGTAGAAGGGAGGAGGGACACTGAAGCTTTCTTT	CATSRVEGRRDTEAFF
many	TRBJ2-5	TRBV5-1	TRBD1	17	TGCGCCAGCAGCTACAGGGGGCTTGAACCCAAACGAGAGACCCAGTACTTC	CASSYRGLEPKRETQYF
many	TRBJ2-1	TRBV20-1	TRBD2	15	TGCAGTGCCACTCGGGGGGGCGGGTCCTACAATGAGCAGTTCTTC	CSATRGGGSYNEQFF